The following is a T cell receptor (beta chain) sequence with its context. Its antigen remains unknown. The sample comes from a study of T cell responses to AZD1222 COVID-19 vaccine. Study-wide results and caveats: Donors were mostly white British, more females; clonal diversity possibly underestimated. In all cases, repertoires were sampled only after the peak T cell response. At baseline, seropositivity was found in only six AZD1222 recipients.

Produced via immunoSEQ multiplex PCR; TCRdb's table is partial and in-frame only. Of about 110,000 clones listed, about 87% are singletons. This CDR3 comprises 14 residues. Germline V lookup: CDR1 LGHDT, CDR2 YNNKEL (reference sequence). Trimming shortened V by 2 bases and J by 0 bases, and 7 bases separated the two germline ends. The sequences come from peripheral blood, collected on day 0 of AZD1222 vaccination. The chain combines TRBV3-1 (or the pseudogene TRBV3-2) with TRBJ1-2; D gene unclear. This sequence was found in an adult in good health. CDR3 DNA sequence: TGTGCCAGCAGCCAACCGTGGGCTAACTATGGCTACACCTTC. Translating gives CASSQPWANYGYTF.